A selection of T cell receptor beta chains follows, all from one sample in a study of T cell repertoires in cytomegalovirus infection. TCRdb used MiXCR to reprocess the reads, holding one entry per CDR3 protein. Of 100,000 to 120,000 distinct CDR3 sequences in the sample, roughly 30% were seen once. No antigen has been identified for these receptors. The sample here was CD8+ T cells from cultured PBMCs, taken from culture after CMV antigen stimulation. The receptors stem from a human donor in good health (CMV status not recorded). Some clones in this sample may be carry-over from other donors' samples. Each CDR3 is given with its conserved first and last residue. A D gene is named only where the DNA matches it firmly. Where a row states a size, it is once, few, many or the class of an expanded clone; other rows omit it.

J | size | V | D | DNA | CDR3
TRBJ2-5 | few | TRBV6-5 | TRBD1 | TGTGCCAGCAGTTACTTTTCCCCACGCGGGACAGGGGTTAGTGCCGACCAAGAGACCCAGTACTTC | CASSYFSPRGTGVSADQETQYF
TRBJ1-3 | - | TRBV9 | - | TGTGCCAGCAGCGTAGCTCCGGGGGCGACTGGAAACACCATATATTTT | CASSVAPGATGNTIYF
TRBJ1-5 | few | TRBV7-8 | TRBD1 | TGTGCCAGCAGCGCGTGGGGACAGGCATATAGCAATCAGCCCCAGCATTTT | CASSAWGQAYSNQPQHF
TRBJ1-5 | - | TRBV6-4 | - | TGTGCCAGCAGTGACTTTCCGGGTCAGCCCCAGCATTTT | CASSDFPGQPQHF
TRBJ2-1 | - | TRBV7-6 | TRBD1 | TGTGCCAGCAGCTTAAGAACCTTCCGAGACAGGGCTCCGCATGAGCAGTTCTTC | CASSLRTFRDRAPHEQFF
TRBJ1-1 | - | TRBV6-5 | - | TGTGCCAGCAATGGGACACCGAACACTGAAGCTTTCTTT | CASNGTPNTEAFF
TRBJ2-3 | - | TRBV19 | - | TGTGCCAGTAGTTTGGCAGTAAGCACAGATACGCAGTATTTT | CASSLAVSTDTQYF
TRBJ2-7 | few | TRBV28 | TRBD1 | TGTGCCAGCAACGACCCGGGACAGGGTAGTTACGAGCAGTACTTC | CASNDPGQGSYEQYF
TRBJ2-2 | - | TRBV6-1 | - | TGTGCCAGCAGTGAGAACAGGGTGGGCACCGGGGAGCTGTTTTTT | CASSENRVGTGELFF
TRBJ2-2 | few | TRBV27 | - | TGTGCCAGCAGTTTATCCACCTCTGGGGCCGGGGAGCTGTTTTTT | CASSLSTSGAGELFF
TRBJ2-1 | once | TRBV6-2/TRBV6-3 | TRBD1 | TGTGCCAGCAGTTACGCCCGACAGGGGGTCCCCTACAATGAGCAGTTCTTC | CASSYARQGVPYNEQFF
TRBJ1-1 | many | TRBV6-1 | - | TGTGCCAGCAGTGAATGGGAAGGGAACACTGAAGCTTTCTTT | CASSEWEGNTEAFF
TRBJ2-7 | - | TRBV6-6 | - | TGTGCCAGCAGTGTGGCCCCGACCGCCAACTACGAGCAGTACTTC | CASSVAPTANYEQYF
TRBJ1-2 | many | TRBV7-2 | - | TGTGCCAGCAGCTACCGACAGGATACTAACTATGGCTACACCTTC | CASSYRQDTNYGYTF
TRBJ2-1 | few | TRBV24-1 | TRBD2 | TGTGCCACCAGTGATTCCCAGCGGGGTTACAATGAGCAGTTCTTC | CATSDSQRGYNEQFF
TRBJ2-5 | - | TRBV12-3/TRBV12-4 | TRBD1 | TGTGCCAGCAGTTTGACAGGGAATGTGGAGACCCAGTACTTC | CASSLTGNVETQYF
TRBJ1-2 | once | TRBV9 | - | TGTGCCAGCAAACGCGCGGACTATGGCTACACCTTC | CASKRADYGYTF
TRBJ1-1 | few | TRBV7-9 | - | TGTGCCAGCAGCTTAGTCCGGGACAAGGCCGCCGGAGCTTTCTTT | CASSLVRDKAAGAFF
TRBJ2-2 | - | TRBV24-1 | TRBD2 | TGTGCCACCAGTGACCGGACTAGCGGGGAAACCGGGGAGCTGTTTTTT | CATSDRTSGETGELFF
TRBJ2-1 | - | TRBV6-2/TRBV6-3 | - | TGTGCCAGCAGTCCCGAAGAGCAAGGTGTCTCCTGGGGCAATGAGCAGTTCTTC | CASSPEEQGVSWGNEQFF
TRBJ2-1 | - | TRBV4-2 | TRBD2 | TGTGCCAGCAGCCAAGAGCTAGCGGGGGGGAGATACAATGAGCAGTTCTTC | CASSQELAGGRYNEQFF
TRBJ1-5 | - | TRBV19 | - | TGTGCCAGTAGTATTACGAGGGGTAGCAATCAGCCCCAGCATTTT | CASSITRGSNQPQHF
TRBJ2-5 | - | TRBV6-1 | TRBD2 | TGTGCCAGCAGTGAAGATCAGCAGGTAGCGGGAGGTAAAGAGACCCAGTACTTC | CASSEDQQVAGGKETQYF
TRBJ2-5 | - | TRBV28 | - | TGTGCCAGCAGTCTCGGGACGCCCCAAGAGACCCAGTACTTC | CASSLGTPQETQYF
TRBJ1-1 | - | TRBV12-3/TRBV12-4 | - | TGTGCCAGCAGTTTAGCGATGAATGAAGCTTTCTTT | CASSLAMNEAFF
TRBJ2-7 | - | TRBV11-2 | - | TGTGCCAGCAGCTTAGCGTGGGGATCCTACGAGCAGTACTTC | CASSLAWGSYEQYF
TRBJ1-2 | many | TRBV5-4 | - | TGTGCCAGCAGCTTCTTCACGGATACCTATGGCTACACCTTC | CASSFFTDTYGYTF
TRBJ2-1 | many | TRBV12-3/TRBV12-4 | TRBD2 | TGTGCCAGCAGTTTATATGGGACTAGCGGGGAAGCGGATGAGCAGTTCTTC | CASSLYGTSGEADEQFF
TRBJ2-1 | many | TRBV7-2 | - | TGTGCCAGCAGCTCAAATCTAGCGCGTCCTTATAATGAGCAGTTCTTC | CASSSNLARPYNEQFF
TRBJ1-2 | - | TRBV9 | - | TGTACCTTCCTATTGAGGGCAGTCACGCCTAACTATGGCTACACCTTC | CTFLLRAVTPNYGYTF
TRBJ1-2 | - | TRBV12-3/TRBV12-4 | - | TGTGCCAGCAGTTTAGGGGAGCACTATGGCTACACCTTC | CASSLGEHYGYTF
TRBJ1-2 | - | TRBV19 | - | TGTGCCAGTACTGAAGGGTTTAACTATGGCTACACCTTC | CASTEGFNYGYTF
TRBJ2-7 | - | TRBV27 | - | TGTGCCAGCAGTTTATCCTCTCCAGCGGCCCCCACCTACGAGCAGTACTTC | CASSLSSPAAPTYEQYF
TRBJ1-1 | few | TRBV19 | - | TGTGCCAGTAGTATATCTTCTGGAATGAACACTGAAGCTTTCTTT | CASSISSGMNTEAFF
TRBJ2-2 | - | TRBV7-2 | - | TGTGCCAGCAGCTTAGCCCCGACCCAGAACACCGGGGAGCTGTTTTTT | CASSLAPTQNTGELFF
TRBJ2-7 | few | TRBV7-3 | TRBD2 | TGTGCCAGCAGCTATAGCGGGGGGGCCTACGAGCAGTACTTC | CASSYSGGAYEQYF
TRBJ2-1 | few | TRBV15 | - | TGTGCCACCAGCAGAGATTTGGGGATTAAAGACAATGAGCAGTTCTTC | CATSRDLGIKDNEQFF
TRBJ2-7 | - | TRBV4-1 | - | TGCGCCAGCAGCCATGAACACCTGGGGCTCTACGAGCAGTACTTC | CASSHEHLGLYEQYF
TRBJ2-7 | - | TRBV6-1 | TRBD1 | TGTGCCAGCAGTGGGGACAGGGAATACTCCGGAAACGAGCAGTACTTC | CASSGDREYSGNEQYF
TRBJ2-1 | few | TRBV7-2 | TRBD2 | TGTGCCAGCAGCTCATCTGGCGGGGACTATGACAATGAGCAGTTCTTC | CASSSSGGDYDNEQFF
TRBJ2-5 | few | TRBV28 | - | TGTGCCAGCAGTTCCACCGCCGAGACCCAGTACTTC | CASSSTAETQYF
TRBJ1-1 | few | TRBV7-4 | - | TGTGCCAGCAGCTTAGAGGGTACGCGGGCTGAAGCTTTCTTT | CASSLEGTRAEAFF
TRBJ1-1 | few | TRBV19 | TRBD1 | TGTGCCAGTAGTACTATGGACAGGGCTGAAGCTTTCTTT | CASSTMDRAEAFF
TRBJ2-7 | - | TRBV2 | - | TGTGCCAGCAGGCTGACGGGACTCTCCGGGTACGAGCAGTACTTC | CASRLTGLSGYEQYF
TRBJ1-6 | - | TRBV4-1 | - | TGCGCCAGCAGCCGCCACGGGACGGTGGATTCACCCCTCCACTTT | CASSRHGTVDSPLHF
TRBJ2-1 | - | TRBV12-5 | TRBD1 | TGTGCTAGTGGTTGGTACAGGGGTTCCTACAATGAGCAGTTCTTC | CASGWYRGSYNEQFF
TRBJ2-6 | - | TRBV7-9 | - | TGTGCCAGCAGCTTGGGGCAGGGAGCTGGGGCCAACGTCCTGACTTTC | CASSLGQGAGANVLTF
TRBJ1-3 | many | TRBV12-3/TRBV12-4 | TRBD1 | TGTGCCAGCAGTCCCCCCGGGACAGGGGTTCAATACTCTGGAAACACCATATATTTT | CASSPPGTGVQYSGNTIYF
TRBJ2-3 | many | TRBV7-2 | - | TGTGCCAGCAGCTTCCTAGCAAGCACAGATACGCAGTATTTT | CASSFLASTDTQYF
TRBJ2-7 | many | TRBV7-2 | TRBD2 | TGTGCCAGCAGCAAACTGGGACTAGCGGGGGGGTCCTCCTACGAGCAGTACTTC | CASSKLGLAGGSSYEQYF
TRBJ2-7 | many | TRBV3-1 | - | TGTGCCAGCAGCCGGGACCAATTTTACGAGCAGTACTTC | CASSRDQFYEQYF
TRBJ2-6 | - | TRBV7-2 | TRBD1 | TGTGCCAGCAGCCTCCTACGGACAGGGCTACAAAGCTCTGGGGCCAACGTCCTGACTTTC | CASSLLRTGLQSSGANVLTF
TRBJ2-3 | many | TRBV10-3 | - | TGTGCCATCAGGGCCACGTCCCGGGACACGGATACGCAGTATTTT | CAIRATSRDTDTQYF
TRBJ2-3 | many | TRBV28 | - | TGTGCCAGCAGTGTTTCTGGGGCCCCAGATACGCAGTATTTT | CASSVSGAPDTQYF
TRBJ1-6 | - | TRBV4-1 | - | TGCGCCAGCAGCCAAGATATTCCCGGGGTTCGCCATAATTCACCCCTCCACTTT | CASSQDIPGVRHNSPLHF
TRBJ1-5 | few | TRBV19 | - | TGTGCCAGTAGTATTTCGGGTGGGTCTTTTCAGCCCCAGCATTTT | CASSISGGSFQPQHF
TRBJ2-1 | few | TRBV27 | - | TGTGCCAGCAGTTTATCGCGGGGGCCACCCTCGTTGGACAATGAGCAGTTCTTC | CASSLSRGPPSLDNEQFF
TRBJ2-3 | many | TRBV7-2 | TRBD2 | TGTGCCAGCAGCTTAGTGCGGGGGGGCACAGATACGCAGTATTTT | CASSLVRGGTDTQYF
TRBJ1-5 | - | TRBV19 | - | TGTGCCAGTAAAGACAACAGGGATGGCAATCAGCCCCAGCATTTT | CASKDNRDGNQPQHF
TRBJ1-1 | few | TRBV25-1 | - | TGTGCCAGCAGTGAAGGTGACAAGGGCCCCACTGAAGCTTTCTTT | CASSEGDKGPTEAFF